Presented here are 13 T cell receptor beta chains from one specimen sequenced in a study of shared clonotypes between healthy human individuals. Using immunoSEQ multiplex PCR, the repertoire was profiled, and TCRdb retains in-frame clones only, with some absent. The sample records hundreds of thousands of clones, 70% to 80% being singletons. Sequencing was performed on PBMCs. These receptors were collected from a middle-aged woman in good health. Some clones in this sample may be carry-over from other donors' samples.

J is TRBJ1-1 and V is TRBV2, with 8 bases that match TRBD1. This CDR3 is built from 14 residues. From germline, CDR1 is SNHLY and CDR2 FYNNEI. V lost 5 bases, J lost 3 bases, and 5 bases stayed unmatched. The CDR3 nucleotides are TGTGCCAGCAGTCAAACAGGGGGACACACTGAAGCTTTCTTT. It specifies CASSQTGGHTEAFF.

The rearrangement links TRBV28 to TRBJ1-1, with D perhaps TRBD1 (5 bases). V lost 6 bases and J 1 base, leaving 6 bases between the germline ends. In germline, CDR1 is MDHEN, CDR2 SYDVKM. The CDR3 contains 12 residues. CDR3 sequence: CASRGPNTEAFF. Here the CDR3 DNA reads TGTGCCAGCAGGGGGCCGAACACTGAAGCTTTCTTT.

The rearrangement joins TRBV7-9 to TRBJ2-7, with a tentative D call TRBD2 (7 bases). Germline V gene sequence: CDR1 SEHNR, CDR2 FQNEAQ (reference sequence). This CDR3 has 13 amino acids. Trimming cost V 6 bases and J 4 bases, with 13 bases left between them. In DNA, the CDR3 is TGTGCCAGCAGGGGAGGGGGAGTGTACGAGCAGTACTTC. It encodes CASRGGGVYEQYF.

This sequence joins TRBV15 and TRBJ1-2; TRBD1 matches at 8 bases. V lost 0 bases to trimming and J lost 3 bases; unmatched junction nucleotides: 6. This CDR3 has 16 amino acids. Germline CDR1 LNHNV, CDR2 YYDKDF (reference sequence). The CDR3 is CATSRDGQGSHYGYTF. The CDR3 DNA is TGTGCCACCAGCAGAGACGGACAGGGAAGTCACTATGGCTACACCTTC.

This chain joins TRBV28 and TRBJ2-2; TRBD1 or TRBD2 may be the D gene (5 bases each). Germline V gene data show CDR1 as MDHEN and CDR2 as SYDVKM. The CDR3 has 16 residues. V lost 8 bases and J 3 bases, leaving 19 bases between the germline ends. The CDR3 nucleotides read TGTGCCAGCCGAAGCCCTACATTGGGGGACACCGGGGAGCTGTTTTTT. Protein: CASRSPTLGDTGELFF.

The gene calls are TRBV10-3 and TRBJ1-2, with D possibly being TRBD1 (6 bases). CDR1 and CDR2 (germline): ENHRY, SYGVKD. V dropped 3 bases and J dropped 6 bases, with 11 bases sitting between them. This CDR3 is 13 amino acids long. The CDR3 sequence: CAISDRGRDGYTF. CDR3 sequence (DNA): TGTGCCATCAGTGACCGGGGGCGCGATGGCTACACCTTC.

The chain couples TRBV27 to TRBJ2-7; D gene ambiguous. Between the trimmed V and J ends, which lost 1 base and 3 bases, there was a span of 10 bases. In germline, CDR1 is MNHEY, CDR2 SMNVEV (reference sequence). The CDR3 extends over 14 amino acids. The CDR3 region has the DNA TGTGCCAGCAGTTTATGGGGTACAAACTACGAGCAGTACTTC. Protein sequence: CASSLWGTNYEQYF.

The chain joins TRBV28 to TRBJ2-3; 7 nucleotides agree with TRBD1. Germline CDR1 is MDHEN and CDR2 is SYDVKM. CDR3 length: 14 amino acids. V shed 6 bases, J shed 2 bases, and the junction held 5 bases outside the gene matches. The CDR3, as DNA: TGTGCCAGCAGCCTCAGGGGGTCCACAGATACGCAGTATTTT. It codes for CASSLRGSTDTQYF.

V gene TRBV6-5 combines with J gene TRBJ2-5; either TRBD1 or TRBD2 may supply D (7 bases each). V dropped 5 bases and J dropped 4 bases, with 17 bases sitting between them. In germline, CDR1 is MNHEY, CDR2 SVGAGI. CDR3 length: 15 amino acids. The CDR3 DNA is TGTGCCAGCAGTCAGGGGGGGCCGGTGGGAGAGACCCAGTACTTC. Its translation is CASSQGGPVGETQYF.

This chain connects TRBV28 to TRBJ2-7; tentative D call: TRBD1 (5 bases). Germline values: CDR1 MDHEN, CDR2 SYDVKM. This CDR3 comprises 16 residues. Trimming took 2 bases from V and 4 from J, leaving 18 bases between them. The CDR3 sequence is CASSLRSTVIGYEQYF. DNA for the CDR3: TGTGCCAGCAGTTTAAGGTCGACAGTCATAGGGTACGAGCAGTACTTC.

About this clone itself: A far larger clone differs by one base, so this is likely a read error. V and J are TRBV27 and TRBJ1-4, with a weak D call TRBD1 (6 bases). The CDR3 has 14 residues. The germline CDR1 and CDR2 sequences are MNHEY and SMNVEV (reference sequence). The CDR3 region is CASSLADSNEKLLF. The DNA of the CDR3 is TGTGCCAGCAGTTTAGCGGACAGTAATGAAAAACTGCTTTTT.

The chain couples TRBV15 to TRBJ1-1, with no clear D. Trimming took off 4 bases at V and 0 bases at J, with 6 bases between the two ends. Germline assignment: CDR1 LNHNV and CDR2 YYDKDF (reference sequence). This CDR3 has 13 residues. The CDR3 here is CATSMGLNTEAFF. The CDR3 DNA sequence: TGTGCCACCAGCATGGGTCTGAACACTGAAGCTTTCTTT. Together with reference TRBV15 and TRBJ1-1, the CDR3 gives the full variable domain: DAMVIQNPRYQVTQFGKPVTLSCSQTLNHNVMYWYQQKSSQAPKLLFHYYDKDFNNEADTPDNFQSRRPNTSFCFLDIRSPGLGDTAMYLCATSMGLNTEAFFGQGTRLTVV.

The CDR3 here is CASSPRELWRQFF. The CDR3, as DNA: TGTGCCAGCAGCCCTCGTGAGTTGTGGCGGCAGTTCTTC. V is TRBV13 and J is TRBJ2-1; D is uncertain. The CDR3 covers 13 residues. In germline, CDR1 is PRHDT, CDR2 FYEKMQ (reference sequence). V was shortened by 5 bases and J by 12 bases, with 17 bases between the two germline ends.